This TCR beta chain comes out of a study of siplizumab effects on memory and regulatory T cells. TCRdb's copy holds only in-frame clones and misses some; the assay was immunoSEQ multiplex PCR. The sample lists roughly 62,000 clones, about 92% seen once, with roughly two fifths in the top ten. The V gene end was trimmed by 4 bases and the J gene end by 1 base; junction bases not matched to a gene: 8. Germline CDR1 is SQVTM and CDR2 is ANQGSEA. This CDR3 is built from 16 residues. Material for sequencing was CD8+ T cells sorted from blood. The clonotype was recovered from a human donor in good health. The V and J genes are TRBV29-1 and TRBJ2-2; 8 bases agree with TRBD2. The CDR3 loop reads CSVVEAGVLNTGELFF. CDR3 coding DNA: TGCAGCGTTGTAGAAGCGGGAGTTTTGAACACCGGGGAGCTGTTTTTT.